A selection of T cell receptor beta chains follows, all from one sample in a study of cytomegalovirus exposure and HLA in healthy donors. Some clones are missing from TCRdb's copy, which holds only in-frame ones; the method was immunoSEQ multiplex PCR. The profile shows around 80,000 clones, around 70% of them singletons. The specimen was PBMCs. The receptor set was obtained from a man in his forties in good health and CMV-seropositive. The CDR3 runs from the conserved cysteine through the conserved F or W. D genes are given only for firm matches. Only part of the rows carry a size: once, few, many, or a class if the clone is expanded.

J gene,V gene,clone size,D gene,CDR3 protein,CDR3 DNA
TRBJ2-1,TRBV2,.,.,CASSERGSQGRQFF,TGTGCCAGCAGTGAAAGGGGATCCCAGGGGAGGCAGTTCTTC
TRBJ2-5,TRBV7-2,.,TRBD2,CASSVAGGPGTQYF,TGTGCCAGCAGCGTAGCGGGGGGGCCTGGGACCCAGTACTTC
TRBJ2-3,TRBV5-1,.,.,CASSLGSGLTDTQYF,TGCGCCAGCAGCTTGGGTAGCGGCCTCACAGATACGCAGTATTTT
TRBJ2-3,TRBV10-1,.,.,CASSESGLTTDTQYF,TGCGCCAGCAGTGAGTCTGGTCTCACTACAGATACGCAGTATTTT
TRBJ2-7,TRBV2,.,.,CASKTDNLSYEQYF,TGTGCCAGCAAGACCGACAACCTCTCCTACGAGCAGTACTTC
TRBJ1-5,TRBV2,few,TRBD1,CASSEGQGPSNQPQHF,TGTGCCAGCAGTGAAGGACAGGGTCCAAGCAATCAGCCCCAGCATTTT
TRBJ1-1,TRBV7-2,.,.,CASSLGENTEAFF,TGTGCCAGCAGCTTAGGAGAGAACACTGAAGCTTTCTTT
TRBJ2-7,TRBV6-6,.,.,CASSYSKEVPEQYF,TGTGCCAGCAGTTACTCGAAAGAGGTCCCCGAGCAGTACTTC
TRBJ1-2,TRBV25-1,few,TRBD1,CASSDRQGVYGYTF,TGTGCCAGCAGTGATCGACAGGGAGTGTATGGCTACACCTTC
TRBJ1-1,TRBV5-6,once,TRBD1,CASSLVGDRKNTEAFF,TGTGCCAGCAGCTTGGTGGGGGACAGGAAAAACACTGAAGCTTTCTTT
TRBJ2-5,TRBV4-1,.,.,CASSQGPPGVETQYF,TGCGCCAGCAGCCAAGGGCCCCCGGGGGTGGAGACCCAGTACTTC
TRBJ1-2,TRBV28,.,TRBD1,CASSLRTGGYGYTF,TGTGCCAGCAGTCTCAGGACAGGGGGGTATGGCTACACCTTC
TRBJ2-1,TRBV25-1,.,.,CASSEPQGPYNEQFF,TGTGCCAGCAGTGAGCCACAGGGCCCCTACAATGAGCAGTTCTTC
TRBJ2-7,TRBV28,.,TRBD2,CASSLFPGLAGVSSYEQYF,TGTGCCAGCAGTTTATTTCCGGGACTAGCGGGAGTTAGCTCCTACGAGCAGTACTTC
TRBJ1-4,TRBV4-1,.,TRBD1,CASSQGTGDEKLFF,TGCGCCAGCAGCCAAGGTACAGGGGACGAAAAACTGTTTTTT
TRBJ2-1,TRBV30,.,TRBD1,CASTGDRGPYEQFF,TGTGCCTCGACGGGGGACAGGGGGCCCTATGAGCAGTTCTTC
TRBJ2-2,TRBV9,.,.,CASSGYGTTNTGELFF,TGTGCCAGCAGCGGATACGGGACAACGAACACCGGGGAGCTGTTTTTT
TRBJ2-1,TRBV4-1,.,.,CASSQGGASYNEQFF,TGCGCCAGCAGCCAGGGCGGGGCCTCCTACAATGAGCAGTTCTTC
TRBJ2-7,TRBV5-1,.,TRBD1,CASSRGQGVGEQYF,TGCGCCAGCAGCCGGGGACAGGGGGTCGGCGAGCAGTACTTC
TRBJ1-2,TRBV6-5,.,.,CASSRGGNDYGYTF,TGTGCCAGCAGTCGGGGGGGCAATGACTATGGCTACACCTTC
TRBJ1-2,TRBV19,.,.,CASSIDGDIYGYTF,TGTGCCAGTAGTATAGATGGGGACATCTATGGCTACACCTTC
TRBJ2-1,TRBV18,.,TRBD1,CASSPGQVNNEQFF,TGTGCCAGCTCACCGGGACAGGTAAACAATGAGCAGTTCTTC
TRBJ1-1,TRBV18,.,.,CASSPDRTRAFF,TGTGCCAGCTCCCCAGACAGGACAAGAGCTTTCTTT
TRBJ2-3,TRBV15,.,.,CATSRDRRGRLEFSSADTQYF,TGTGCCACCAGCAGAGATAGGAGGGGGCGGCTCGAGTTTTCGTCAGCAGATACGCAGTATTTT
TRBJ1-1,TRBV10-3,.,.,CAISGDTRASTEAFF,TGTGCCATCAGTGGCGATACTAGGGCGAGCACTGAAGCTTTCTTT
TRBJ2-1,TRBV12-5,.,.,CASGLELVNNEQFF,TGTGCTAGTGGTTTGGAATTAGTTAACAATGAGCAGTTCTTC
TRBJ1-5,TRBV10-3,.,TRBD1,CAISESGQSNQPQHF,TGTGCCATCAGTGAGTCGGGACAGTCCAATCAGCCCCAGCATTTT
TRBJ1-1,TRBV6-1,.,.,CASSSRDDDTEAFF,TGTGCCAGCAGCTCCAGGGATGACGACACTGAAGCTTTCTTT
TRBJ1-1,TRBV6-5,.,.,CASSYQGIMNTEAFF,TGTGCCAGCAGCTATCAGGGTATCATGAACACTGAAGCTTTCTTT
TRBJ2-1,TRBV7-3,few,.,CASSLTVDNNEQFF,TGTGCCAGCAGCTTAACCGTGGACAACAATGAGCAGTTCTTC
TRBJ1-1,TRBV6-4,.,.,CASGIEEGTEAFF,TGTGCCAGCGGAATCGAGGAGGGCACTGAAGCTTTCTTT